The TCR beta chain under discussion was sequenced for a study of blood T cell repertoires in COVID-19. Study summary: COVID-19 samples from acute and convalescent phases originated in the United States, Italy and Spain.

From germline, CDR1 is ENHRY and CDR2 SYGVKD. Trimming cost V 10 bases and J 5 bases; bases outside gene matches: 5. This CDR3 region has 13 residues. In the original workflow: Estimates of nucleated cell counts were drawn from the amplification of reference gene primers. Generated by immunoSEQ multiplex PCR, the TCRdb table keeps only in-frame clones and is missing some. V, J and clone size derive from that table, while D and trimming were established from the DNA sequence. In the table there are about 140,000 clones, about three quarters of which are singletons. This clone was recorded once. Sequencing input: peripheral blood. The receptor was isolated from a man over 45 with acute or convalescent COVID-19. The chain links TRBV10-3 to TRBJ1-5, with 10 bases matching TRBD1. The CDR3 loop reads CATGTGEDQPQHF. The CDR3 DNA follows: TGTGCCACCGGGACAGGGGAGGATCAGCCCCAGCATTTT.